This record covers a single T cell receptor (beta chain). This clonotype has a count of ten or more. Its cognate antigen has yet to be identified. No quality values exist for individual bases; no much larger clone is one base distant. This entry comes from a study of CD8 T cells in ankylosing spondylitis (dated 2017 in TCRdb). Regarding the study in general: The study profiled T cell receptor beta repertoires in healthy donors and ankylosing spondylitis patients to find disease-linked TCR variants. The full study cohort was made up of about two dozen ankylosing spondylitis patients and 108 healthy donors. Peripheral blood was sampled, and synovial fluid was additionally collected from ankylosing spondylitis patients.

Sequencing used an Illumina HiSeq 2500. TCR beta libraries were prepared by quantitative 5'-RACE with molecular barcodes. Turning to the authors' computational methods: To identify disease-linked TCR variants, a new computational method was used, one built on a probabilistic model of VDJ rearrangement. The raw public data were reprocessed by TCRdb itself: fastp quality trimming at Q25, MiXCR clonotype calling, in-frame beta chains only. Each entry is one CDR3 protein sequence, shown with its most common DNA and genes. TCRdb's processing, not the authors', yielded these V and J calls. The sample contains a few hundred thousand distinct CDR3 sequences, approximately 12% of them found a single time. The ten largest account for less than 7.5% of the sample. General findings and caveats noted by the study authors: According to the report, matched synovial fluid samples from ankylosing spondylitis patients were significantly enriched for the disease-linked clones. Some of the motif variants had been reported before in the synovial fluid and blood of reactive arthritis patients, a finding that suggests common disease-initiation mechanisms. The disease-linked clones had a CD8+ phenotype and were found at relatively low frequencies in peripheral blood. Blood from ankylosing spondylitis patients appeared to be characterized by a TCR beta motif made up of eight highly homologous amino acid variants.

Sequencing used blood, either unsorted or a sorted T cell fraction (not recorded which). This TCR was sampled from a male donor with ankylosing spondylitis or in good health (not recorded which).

The DNA sequence follows: TGCAGTGCTGGGGGTTACCAGGACTACGAGCAGTACTTC. Its protein product is CSAGGYQDYEQYF. The chain links TRBV20-1 with TRBJ2-7; the D segment may tentatively be TRBD1 or TRBD2, each giving 5 matched bases. CDR1 and CDR2 were assigned from the germline V gene (reference sequence) as DFQATT and SNEGSKA. The CDR3 sequence holds 13 residues, the cysteine and phenylalanine included. Only the CDR3 DNA stays, 39 bases, in frame from base 1. The V and J ends are trimmed by 5 bases and 3 bases, leaving 14 bases between them.